Each of the 15 T cell receptor beta chains below was sequenced from the same sample in a study of OX40 agonist ivuxolimab in advanced cancers. Measured with immunoSEQ multiplex PCR; TCRdb has only the in-frame clones, and not every one. Of roughly 29,000 clones listed, approximately 86% are singletons. The sample here was CD4+ or CD8+ T cells sorted from blood, taken in a trial of the OX40 agonist ivuxolimab. All receptors derive from an adult with an advanced solid tumor such as melanoma, head and neck, liver or kidney cancer.

The chain uses TRBV5-4 and TRBJ2-3; tentatively, D is TRBD1 (6 bases). V lost 3 bases and J lost 0, with 11 bases in between. Germline lookup yields CDR1 SGHNT and CDR2 YYREEE (reference sequence). The CDR3 is 15 residues long. The CDR3 DNA follows: TGTGCCAGCAGCTCCGGGACAACTAGCACAGATACGCAGTATTTT. Translating it yields CASSSGTTSTDTQYF.

This chain connects TRBV19 to TRBJ2-2; tentatively, D is TRBD2 (5 bases). Trimming stripped 3 bases from V and 2 bases from J, with 7 bases between. The CDR3 spans 14 residues. Germline-derived CDR1 and CDR2 are LNHDA and SQIVND (reference sequence). CDR3 amino acids: CASSMGANTGELFF. The CDR3 DNA reads as TGTGCCAGTAGTATGGGAGCCAACACCGGGGAGCTGTTTTTT. The full variable domain, its missing parts supplied by reference TRBV19 and TRBJ2-2, is DGGITQSPKYLFRKEGQNVTLSCEQNLNHDAMYWYRQDPGQGLRLIYYSQIVNDFQKGDIAEGYSVSREKKESFPLTVTSAQKNPTAFYLCASSMGANTGELFFGEGSRLTVL.

This chain connects TRBV9 to TRBJ2-2, with a tentative D call TRBD2 (6 bases). The V gene lost 6 bases and the J gene lost 5 bases, with 14 bases spanning the gap. This CDR3 is 14 amino acids long. Germline values: CDR1 SGDLS, CDR2 YYNGEE. The CDR3 loop is CASKAAGRTGELFF. The DNA for the CDR3 is TGTGCCAGCAAGGCGGCGGGGCGGACCGGGGAGCTGTTTTTT.

This chain uses TRBV28 with TRBJ2-7; D unclear. The CDR3 has 15 amino acids. Trimming removed 1 base at V and 4 bases at J, with 14 bases between. The germline V gene has CDR1 MDHEN and CDR2 SYDVKM. For the CDR3, the DNA is TGTGCCAGCAGTTTATCCCCCCGCTTCGATTACGAGCAGTACTTC. Amino acid sequence: CASSLSPRFDYEQYF.

V is TRBV11-3 and J is TRBJ2-7; no reliable D call. CDR3 length equals 13 residues. From germline, CDR1 is SGHNT and CDR2 YENEEA. Trimming left V 8 bases short and J 5 bases short, with 16 bases between. The CDR3 is CASSRTADHEQYF. CDR3 DNA: TGTGCCAGCTCCCGGACCGCGGACCACGAGCAGTACTTC.

V is TRBV2 and J is TRBJ1-5; 8 bases match TRBD1. The CDR3 runs 13 residues. V shed 8 bases and J 3 bases; nucleotides not matched to a gene: 3. Germline V gene sequence: CDR1 SNHLY, CDR2 FYNNEI. As DNA, the CDR3 is TGTGCCAGCCGACAGGGGTACAATCAGCCCCAGCATTTT. This encodes CASRQGYNQPQHF.

The chain has TRBV5-4 and TRBJ1-2, with D possibly matching TRBD1 (5 bases). Deletions cut 6 bases from V and 10 bases from J, with 19 bases between. The CDR3 is 13 residues long. Per germline, CDR1 SGHNT and CDR2 YYREEE (reference sequence). The CDR3 protein is CASMVQGARAYTF. In DNA form, the CDR3 reads TGTGCCAGCATGGTTCAAGGGGCGCGGGCCTACACCTTC.

J is TRBJ2-1 and V is TRBV30; the D call may be TRBD1 or TRBD2 (7 bases each). The CDR3 is 13 amino acids. With 1 base removed from V and 8 bases from J, the gap between germline ends came to 12 bases. Germline loops: CDR1 GTSNPN, CDR2 SVGIG (reference sequence). CDR3 bases: TGTGCCTGGAGTGGGTCAGGGGGGGATGAGCAGTTCTTC. Translated, it gives CAWSGSGGDEQFF.

V usage is TRBV4-3 and J usage is TRBJ2-1; no definite D call. Germline CDR1 is LGHNA and CDR2 is YSLEER. Trimming took 0 bases from V and 2 from J, leaving 2 bases between them. This CDR3 comprises 13 residues. CDR3: CASSQDPYNEQFF. The CDR3 nucleotides read TGCGCCAGCAGCCAAGATCCCTACAATGAGCAGTTCTTC.

The V call is TRBV2, the J call TRBJ2-2, with TRBD2 as a possible D gene (6 bases). V lost 9 bases and J lost 0, with 11 bases in between. Germline CDR1 is SNHLY and CDR2 is FYNNEI. The CDR3 has 14 amino acids. CDR3 protein: CARRDSPNTGELFF. CDR3 in DNA: TGTGCCAGAAGGGACTCACCGAACACCGGGGAGCTGTTTTTT.

The chain couples TRBV7-9 to TRBJ1-1; D remains unclear. V lost 8 bases and J lost 3, with 16 bases in between. The CDR3 is made up of 14 amino acids. Germline V CDR1 and CDR2: SEHNR, FQNEAQ (reference sequence). CDR3 bases: TGTGCCAGCGTTAAGGAGGGAGCTGACACTGAAGCTTTCTTT. Translated, it gives CASVKEGADTEAFF.

This chain joins TRBV6-5 and TRBJ1-2; TRBD1 might be the D (5 bases). This CDR3 has 15 amino acids. Trimming took off 2 bases at V and 3 bases at J, with 13 bases between the two ends. Germline values: CDR1 MNHEY, CDR2 SVGAGI. The CDR3 nucleotides are TGTGCCAGCAGTTACGGGTGGGGGAGTGACTATGGCTACACCTTC. This gives the protein CASSYGWGSDYGYTF.

The chain couples TRBV4-2 to TRBJ2-7; no clear D gene. This CDR3 region has 14 residues. Germline CDR1 and CDR2: LGHNA and YNFKEQ. V lost 4 bases, J lost 0 bases, and 10 bases lay in between. This CDR3 reads CASSPEESSYEQYF. The DNA of the CDR3 is TGTGCCAGCAGCCCGGAAGAAAGCTCCTACGAGCAGTACTTC.

The J gene is TRBJ2-5, the V gene TRBV11-2; D is possibly TRBD1 (5 bases). Germline lookup yields CDR1 SGHAT and CDR2 FQNNGV. The CDR3 is 15 residues long. Trimming left V 7 bases short and J 5 bases short, with 20 bases between. The CDR3 is CASTDRRGLWETQYF. The CDR3 bases are TGTGCCAGCACCGACAGAAGGGGTCTTTGGGAGACCCAGTACTTC.

V and J are TRBV5-4 and TRBJ2-7; no firm D call. Trimming shortened V by 5 bases and J by 0 bases, and 9 bases separated the two germline ends. Germline V gene lookup returns CDR1 SGHNT and CDR2 YYREEE (reference sequence). CDR3 size: 13 residues. The CDR3 is CASSSGPSYEQYF. CDR3 nucleotides: TGTGCCAGCAGTTCCGGACCCTCCTACGAGCAGTACTTC. Complete variable domain (other parts from reference TRBV5-4 and TRBJ2-7): ETGVTQSPTHLIKTRGQQVTLRCSSQSGHNTVSWYQQALGQGPQFIFQYYREEENGRGNFPPRFSGLQFPNYSSELNVNALELDDSALYLCASSSGPSYEQYFGPGTRLTVT.